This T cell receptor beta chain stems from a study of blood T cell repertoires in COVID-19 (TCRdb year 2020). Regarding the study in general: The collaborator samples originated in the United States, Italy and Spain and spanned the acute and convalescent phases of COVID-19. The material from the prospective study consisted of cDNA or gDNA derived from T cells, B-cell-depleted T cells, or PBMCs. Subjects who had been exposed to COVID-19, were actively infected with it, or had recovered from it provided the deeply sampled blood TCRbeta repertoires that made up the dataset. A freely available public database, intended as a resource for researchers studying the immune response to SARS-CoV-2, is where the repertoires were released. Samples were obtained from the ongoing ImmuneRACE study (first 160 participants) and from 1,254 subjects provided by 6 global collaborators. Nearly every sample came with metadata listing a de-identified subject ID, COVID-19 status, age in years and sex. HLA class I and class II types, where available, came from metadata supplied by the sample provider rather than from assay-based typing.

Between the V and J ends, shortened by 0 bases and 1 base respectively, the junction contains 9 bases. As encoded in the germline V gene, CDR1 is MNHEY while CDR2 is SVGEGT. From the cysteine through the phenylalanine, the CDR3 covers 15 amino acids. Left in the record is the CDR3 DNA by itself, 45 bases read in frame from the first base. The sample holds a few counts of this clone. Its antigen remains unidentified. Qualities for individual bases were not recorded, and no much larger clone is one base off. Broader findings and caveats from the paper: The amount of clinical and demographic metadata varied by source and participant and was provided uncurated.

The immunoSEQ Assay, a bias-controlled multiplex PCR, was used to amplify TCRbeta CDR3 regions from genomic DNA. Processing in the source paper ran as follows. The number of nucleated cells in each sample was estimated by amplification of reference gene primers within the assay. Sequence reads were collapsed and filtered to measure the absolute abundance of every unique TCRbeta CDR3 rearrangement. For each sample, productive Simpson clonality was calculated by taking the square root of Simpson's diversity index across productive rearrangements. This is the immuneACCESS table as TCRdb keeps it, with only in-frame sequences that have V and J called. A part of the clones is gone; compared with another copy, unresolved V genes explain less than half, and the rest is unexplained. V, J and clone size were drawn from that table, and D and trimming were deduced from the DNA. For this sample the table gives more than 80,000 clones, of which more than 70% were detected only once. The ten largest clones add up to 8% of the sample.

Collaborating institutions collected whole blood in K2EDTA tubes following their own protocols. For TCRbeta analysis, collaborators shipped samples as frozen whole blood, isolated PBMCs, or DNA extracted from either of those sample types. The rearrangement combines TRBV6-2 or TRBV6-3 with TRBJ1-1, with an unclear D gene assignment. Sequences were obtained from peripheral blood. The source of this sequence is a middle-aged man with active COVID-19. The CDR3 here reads CASSYSPAENTEAFF. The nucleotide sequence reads TGTGCCAGCAGTTACTCACCGGCGGAGAACACTGAAGCTTTCTTT.